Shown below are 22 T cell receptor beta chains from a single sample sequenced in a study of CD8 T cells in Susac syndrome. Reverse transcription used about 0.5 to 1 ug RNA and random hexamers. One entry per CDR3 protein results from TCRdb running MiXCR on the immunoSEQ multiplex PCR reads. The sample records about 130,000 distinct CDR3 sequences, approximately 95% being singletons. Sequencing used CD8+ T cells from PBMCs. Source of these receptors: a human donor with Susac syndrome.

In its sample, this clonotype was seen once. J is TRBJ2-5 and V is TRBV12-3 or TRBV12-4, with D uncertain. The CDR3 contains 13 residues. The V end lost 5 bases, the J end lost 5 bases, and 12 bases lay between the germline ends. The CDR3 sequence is CASSPTPTETQYF. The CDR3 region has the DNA TGTGCCAGCAGTCCTACCCCGACGGAGACCCAGTACTTC.

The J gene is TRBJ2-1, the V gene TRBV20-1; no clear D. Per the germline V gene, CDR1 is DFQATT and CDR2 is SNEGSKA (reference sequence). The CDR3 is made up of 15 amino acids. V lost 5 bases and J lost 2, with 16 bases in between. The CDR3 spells CSALRRGGTYNEQFF. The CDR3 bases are TGCAGTGCTCTAAGGCGAGGTGGGACCTACAATGAGCAGTTCTTC.

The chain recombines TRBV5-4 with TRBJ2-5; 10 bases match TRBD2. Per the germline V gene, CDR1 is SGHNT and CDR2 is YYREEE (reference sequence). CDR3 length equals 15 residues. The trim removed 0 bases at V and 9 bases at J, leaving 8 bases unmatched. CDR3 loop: CASSLALAGYEAQYF. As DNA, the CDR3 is TGTGCCAGCAGCTTGGCACTAGCGGGATATGAGGCCCAGTACTTC.

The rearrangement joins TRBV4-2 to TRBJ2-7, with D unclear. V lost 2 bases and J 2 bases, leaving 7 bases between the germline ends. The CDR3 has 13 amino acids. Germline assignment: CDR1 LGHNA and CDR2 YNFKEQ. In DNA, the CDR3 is TGTGCCAGCAGCCAAACGACTCCCTACGAGCAGTACTTC. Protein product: CASSQTTPYEQYF.

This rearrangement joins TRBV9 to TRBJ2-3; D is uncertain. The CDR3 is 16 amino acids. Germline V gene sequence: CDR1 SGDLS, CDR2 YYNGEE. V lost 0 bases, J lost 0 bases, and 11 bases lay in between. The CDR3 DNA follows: TGTGCCAGCAGCGTAGTAGCAGCTGGTAGCACAGATACGCAGTATTTT. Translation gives CASSVVAAGSTDTQYF.

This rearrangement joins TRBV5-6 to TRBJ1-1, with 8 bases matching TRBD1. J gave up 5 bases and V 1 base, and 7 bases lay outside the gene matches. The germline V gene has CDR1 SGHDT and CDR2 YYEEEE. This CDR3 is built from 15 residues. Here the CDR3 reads CASSLYGTGGTEAFF. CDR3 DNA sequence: TGTGCCAGCAGCTTGTACGGGACAGGAGGAACTGAAGCTTTCTTT.

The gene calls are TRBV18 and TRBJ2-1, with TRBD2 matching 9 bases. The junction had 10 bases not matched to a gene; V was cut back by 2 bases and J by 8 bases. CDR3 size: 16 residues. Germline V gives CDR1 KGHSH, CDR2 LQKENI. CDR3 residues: CASSPASGAGLYEQFF. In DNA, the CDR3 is TGTGCCAGCTCACCAGCTAGCGGGGCCGGGTTGTATGAGCAGTTCTTC.

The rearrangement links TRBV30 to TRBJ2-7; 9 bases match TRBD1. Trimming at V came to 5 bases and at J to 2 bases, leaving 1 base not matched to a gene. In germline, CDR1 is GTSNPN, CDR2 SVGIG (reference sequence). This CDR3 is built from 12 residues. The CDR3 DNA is TGTGCCTGGGACAGGGGGGCCTACGAGCAGTACTTC. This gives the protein CAWDRGAYEQYF.

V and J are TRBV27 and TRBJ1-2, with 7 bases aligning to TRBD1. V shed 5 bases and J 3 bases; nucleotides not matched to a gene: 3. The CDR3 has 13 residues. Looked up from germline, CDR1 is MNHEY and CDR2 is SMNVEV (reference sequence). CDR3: CASSMGQHYGYTF. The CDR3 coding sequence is TGTGCCAGCAGTATGGGACAGCACTATGGCTACACCTTC.

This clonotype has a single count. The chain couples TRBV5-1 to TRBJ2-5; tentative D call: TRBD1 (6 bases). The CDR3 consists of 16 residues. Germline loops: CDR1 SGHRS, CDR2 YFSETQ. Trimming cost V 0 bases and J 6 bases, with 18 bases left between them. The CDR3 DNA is TGCGCCAGCAGCTTGGAAGAAATATCAGGGGTGCAGACCCAGTACTTC. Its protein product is CASSLEEISGVQTQYF.

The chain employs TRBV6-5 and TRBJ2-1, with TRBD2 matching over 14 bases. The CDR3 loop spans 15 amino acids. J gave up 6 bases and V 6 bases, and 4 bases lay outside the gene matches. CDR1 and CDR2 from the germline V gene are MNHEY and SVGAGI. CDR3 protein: CASRPGTSGSNEQFF. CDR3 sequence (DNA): TGTGCCAGCAGACCTGGGACTAGCGGGAGCAATGAGCAGTTCTTC.

For the CDR3, the DNA is TGTGCCATCGTTGCGGCTACAGACACTGAAGCTTTCTTT. Its protein is CAIVAATDTEAFF. V and J are TRBV10-3 and TRBJ1-1; D is uncertain. Germline V gives CDR1 ENHRY, CDR2 SYGVKD. The CDR3 loop spans 13 amino acids. V gave up 8 bases and J gave up 3 bases, with 13 bases separating them.

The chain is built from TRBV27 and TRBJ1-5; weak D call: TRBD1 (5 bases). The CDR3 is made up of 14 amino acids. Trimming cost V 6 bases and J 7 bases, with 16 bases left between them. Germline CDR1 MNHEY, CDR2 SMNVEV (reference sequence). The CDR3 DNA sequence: TGTGCCAGCAGATTCCTGGGGGGGGTGCAGCCCCAGCATTTT. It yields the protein CASRFLGGVQPQHF.

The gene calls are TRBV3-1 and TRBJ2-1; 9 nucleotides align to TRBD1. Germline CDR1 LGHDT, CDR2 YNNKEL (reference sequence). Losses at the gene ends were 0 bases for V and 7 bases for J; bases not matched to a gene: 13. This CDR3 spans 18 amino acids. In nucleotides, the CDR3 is TGTGCCAGCAGCCAAGATGACCTAGACAGGGGGTTGAGGAATGAGCAGTTCTTC. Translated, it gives CASSQDDLDRGLRNEQFF.

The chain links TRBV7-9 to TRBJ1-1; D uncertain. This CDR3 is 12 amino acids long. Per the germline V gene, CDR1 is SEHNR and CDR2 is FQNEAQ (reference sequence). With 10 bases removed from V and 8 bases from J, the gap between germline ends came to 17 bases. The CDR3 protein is CAISTPRSEAFF. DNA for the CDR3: TGTGCCATATCAACCCCTAGGAGCGAAGCTTTCTTT.

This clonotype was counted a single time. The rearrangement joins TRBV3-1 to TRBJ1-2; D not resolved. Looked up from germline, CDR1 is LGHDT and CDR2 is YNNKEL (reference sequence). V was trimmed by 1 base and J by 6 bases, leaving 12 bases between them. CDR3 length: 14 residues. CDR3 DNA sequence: TGTGCCAGCAGCCAAGTAGGCATTATGGATGGCTACACCTTC. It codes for CASSQVGIMDGYTF.

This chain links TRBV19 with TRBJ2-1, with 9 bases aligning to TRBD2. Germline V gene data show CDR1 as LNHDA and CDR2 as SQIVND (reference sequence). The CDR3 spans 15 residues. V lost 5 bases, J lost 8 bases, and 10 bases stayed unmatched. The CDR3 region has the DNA TGTGCCAGTAGTCCCGAGTGGGAGCGGGGGGATGAGCAGTTCTTC. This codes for CASSPEWERGDEQFF. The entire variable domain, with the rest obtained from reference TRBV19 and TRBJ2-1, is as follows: DGGITQSPKYLFRKEGQNVTLSCEQNLNHDAMYWYRQDPGQGLRLIYYSQIVNDFQKGDIAEGYSVSREKKESFPLTVTSAQKNPTAFYLCASSPEWERGDEQFFGPGTRLTVL.

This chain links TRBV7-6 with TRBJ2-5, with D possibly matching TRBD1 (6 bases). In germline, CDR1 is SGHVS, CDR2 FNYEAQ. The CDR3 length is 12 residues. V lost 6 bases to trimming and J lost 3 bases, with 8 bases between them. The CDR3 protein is CASSYREETQYF. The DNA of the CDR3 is TGTGCCAGCAGTTACAGGGAAGAGACCCAGTACTTC.

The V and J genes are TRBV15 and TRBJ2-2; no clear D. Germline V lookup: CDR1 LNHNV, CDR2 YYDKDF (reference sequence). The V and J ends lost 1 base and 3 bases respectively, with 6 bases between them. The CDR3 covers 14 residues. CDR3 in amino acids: CATSRGRDTGELFF. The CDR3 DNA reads TGTGCCACCAGCAGAGGAAGGGACACCGGGGAGCTGTTTTTT.

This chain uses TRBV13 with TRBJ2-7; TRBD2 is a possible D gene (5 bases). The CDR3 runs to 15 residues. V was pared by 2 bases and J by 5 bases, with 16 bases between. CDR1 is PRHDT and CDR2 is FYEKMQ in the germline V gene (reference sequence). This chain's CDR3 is CASSLRSSDGDEQYF. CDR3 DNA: TGTGCCAGCAGCTTAAGATCGAGTGACGGGGACGAGCAGTACTTC.

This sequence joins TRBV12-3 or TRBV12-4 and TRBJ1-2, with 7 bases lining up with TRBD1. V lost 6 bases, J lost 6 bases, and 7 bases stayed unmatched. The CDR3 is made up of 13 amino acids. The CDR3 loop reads CASRPQGPHGYTF. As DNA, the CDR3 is TGTGCCAGCAGACCACAGGGGCCGCATGGCTACACCTTC.

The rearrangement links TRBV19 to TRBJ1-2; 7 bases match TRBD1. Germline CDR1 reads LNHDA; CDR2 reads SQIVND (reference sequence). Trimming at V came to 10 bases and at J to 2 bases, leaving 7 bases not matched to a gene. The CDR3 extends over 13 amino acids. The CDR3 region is CATKTGRNYGYTF. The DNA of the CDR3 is TGTGCCACCAAGACAGGGAGGAACTATGGCTACACCTTC.